This T cell receptor (beta chain) was sequenced during a study of shared clonotypes between healthy human individuals. Looking at the study overall: CD4 naive and memory got three plates each, CD8 naive two, CD8 memory one. The study, taken as a whole, reports: It was expected that sequencing depth would affect clonotype sharing among donors.

Generated by immunoSEQ multiplex PCR, the TCRdb table keeps only in-frame clones and is missing some. The top ten hold 1.5% to 2% of the sample, which has millions of clones, under 95% seen once. Points on this clone: Its antigen is not identified.

Naive CD8 cells comprised CD45RO-negative, CCR7-positively selected cells, excluding terminally differentiated effector memory CD45RA+ cells. Trimming pared 5 bases from V and 2 bases from J, leaving 9 bases between. CDR3 length: 13 amino acids. Per germline, CDR1 PRHDT and CDR2 FYEKMQ (reference sequence). What was sequenced was naive CD8+ T cells from PBMCs. The rearrangement uses TRBV13 and TRBJ1-2, with D possibly being TRBD1 (6 bases). The TCR comes from a man between 18 and 35 years old in good health. Some clones in this sample may be carry-over from other donors' samples. In DNA, the CDR3 is TGTGCCAGCAGCCTTGGACAGAACTATGGCTACACCTTC. It yields the protein CASSLGQNYGYTF.